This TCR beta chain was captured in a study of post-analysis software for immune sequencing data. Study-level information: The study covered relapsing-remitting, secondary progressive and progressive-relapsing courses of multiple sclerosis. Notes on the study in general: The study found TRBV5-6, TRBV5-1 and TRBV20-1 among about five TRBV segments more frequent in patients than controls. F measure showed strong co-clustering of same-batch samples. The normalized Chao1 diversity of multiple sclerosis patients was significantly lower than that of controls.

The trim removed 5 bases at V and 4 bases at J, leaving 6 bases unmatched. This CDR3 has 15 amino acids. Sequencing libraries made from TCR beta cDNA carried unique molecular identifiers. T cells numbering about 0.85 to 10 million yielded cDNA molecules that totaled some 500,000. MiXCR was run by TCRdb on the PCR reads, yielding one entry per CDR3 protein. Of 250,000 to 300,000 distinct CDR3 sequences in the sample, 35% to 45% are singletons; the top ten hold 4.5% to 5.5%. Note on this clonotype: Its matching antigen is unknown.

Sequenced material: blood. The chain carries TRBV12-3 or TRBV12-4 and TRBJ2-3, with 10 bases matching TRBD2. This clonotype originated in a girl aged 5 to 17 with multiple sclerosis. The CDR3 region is CASSPLAGAPDTQYF. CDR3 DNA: TGTGCCAGCAGTCCCCTAGCGGGAGCCCCAGATACGCAGTATTTT.